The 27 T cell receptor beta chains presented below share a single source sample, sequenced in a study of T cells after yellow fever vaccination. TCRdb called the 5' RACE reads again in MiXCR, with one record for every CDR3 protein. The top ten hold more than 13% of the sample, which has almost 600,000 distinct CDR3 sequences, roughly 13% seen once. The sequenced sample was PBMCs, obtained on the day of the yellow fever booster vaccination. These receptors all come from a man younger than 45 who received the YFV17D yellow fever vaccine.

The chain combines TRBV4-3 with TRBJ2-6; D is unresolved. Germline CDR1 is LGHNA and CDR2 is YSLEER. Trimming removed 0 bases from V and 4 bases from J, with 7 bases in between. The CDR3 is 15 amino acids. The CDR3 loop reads CASSQDRWGANVLTF. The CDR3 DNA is TGCGCCAGCAGCCAAGATCGGTGGGGGGCCAACGTCCTGACTTTC.

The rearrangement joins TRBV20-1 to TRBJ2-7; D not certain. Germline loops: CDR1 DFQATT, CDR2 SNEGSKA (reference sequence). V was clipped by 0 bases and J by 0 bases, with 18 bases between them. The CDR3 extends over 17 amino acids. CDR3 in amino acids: CSARDPTRQRHSYEQYF. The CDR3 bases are TGCAGTGCTAGAGATCCGACACGCCAGCGCCACTCCTACGAGCAGTACTTC.

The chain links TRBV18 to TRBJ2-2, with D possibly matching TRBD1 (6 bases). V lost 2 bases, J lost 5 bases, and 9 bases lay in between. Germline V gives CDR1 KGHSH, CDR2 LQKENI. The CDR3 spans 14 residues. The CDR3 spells CASSPGGQTGELFF. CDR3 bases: TGTGCCAGCTCACCAGGGGGCCAGACCGGGGAGCTGTTTTTT.

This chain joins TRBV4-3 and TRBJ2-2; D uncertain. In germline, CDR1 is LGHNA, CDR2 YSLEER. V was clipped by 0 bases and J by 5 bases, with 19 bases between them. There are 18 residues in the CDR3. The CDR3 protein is CASSQEGYLAGDTGELFF. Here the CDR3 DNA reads TGCGCCAGCAGCCAAGAAGGCTACTTGGCCGGTGATACCGGGGAGCTGTTTTTT.

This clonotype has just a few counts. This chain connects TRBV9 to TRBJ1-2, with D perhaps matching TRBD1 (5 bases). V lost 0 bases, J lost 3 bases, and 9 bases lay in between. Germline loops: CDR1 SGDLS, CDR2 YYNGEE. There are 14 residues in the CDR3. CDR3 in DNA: TGTGCCAGCAGCGTAGCTGGGGCAGACTATGGCTACACCTTC. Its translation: CASSVAGADYGYTF.

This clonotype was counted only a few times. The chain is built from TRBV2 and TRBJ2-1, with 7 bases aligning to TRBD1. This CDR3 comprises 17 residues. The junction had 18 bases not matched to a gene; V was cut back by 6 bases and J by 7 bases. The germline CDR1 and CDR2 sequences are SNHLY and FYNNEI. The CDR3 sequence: CASRVKDREESRNEQFF. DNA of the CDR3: TGTGCCAGCAGGGTCAAAGACAGGGAAGAATCACGGAATGAGCAGTTCTTC.

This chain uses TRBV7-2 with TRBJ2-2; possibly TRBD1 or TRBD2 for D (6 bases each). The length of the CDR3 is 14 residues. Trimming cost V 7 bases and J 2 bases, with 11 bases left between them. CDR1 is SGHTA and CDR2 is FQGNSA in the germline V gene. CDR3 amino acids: CASTQGTNTGELFF. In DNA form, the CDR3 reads TGTGCCAGCACTCAGGGGACTAACACCGGGGAGCTGTTTTTT.

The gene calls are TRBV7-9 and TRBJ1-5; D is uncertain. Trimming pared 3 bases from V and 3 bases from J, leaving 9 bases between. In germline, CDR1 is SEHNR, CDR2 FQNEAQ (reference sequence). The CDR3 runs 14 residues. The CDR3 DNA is TGTGCCAGCAGCTTTCCCGGATACAATCAGCCCCAGCATTTT. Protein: CASSFPGYNQPQHF.

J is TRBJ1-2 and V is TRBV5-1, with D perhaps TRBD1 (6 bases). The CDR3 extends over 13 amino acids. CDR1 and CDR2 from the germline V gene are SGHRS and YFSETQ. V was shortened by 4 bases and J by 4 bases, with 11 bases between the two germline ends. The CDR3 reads CASSPQGPYGYTF. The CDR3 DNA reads TGCGCCAGCAGCCCCCAGGGGCCCTATGGCTACACCTTC. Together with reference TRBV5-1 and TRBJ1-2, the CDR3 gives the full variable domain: KAGVTQTPRYLIKTRGQQVTLSCSPISGHRSVSWYQQTPGQGLQFLFEYFSETQRNKGNFPGRFSGRQFSNSRSEMNVSTLELGDSALYLCASSPQGPYGYTFGSGTRLTVV.

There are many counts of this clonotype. The CDR3 nucleotides read TGTGCCAGCAGTTTACAAAAAGGGTCGGGCTACAATGAGCAGTTCTTC. Its translation: CASSLQKGSGYNEQFF. The J gene is TRBJ2-1, the V gene TRBV27; D uncertain. V lost 2 bases, J lost 3 bases, and 14 bases lay in between. The CDR3 is made up of 16 amino acids. Germline lookup yields CDR1 MNHEY and CDR2 SMNVEV (reference sequence).

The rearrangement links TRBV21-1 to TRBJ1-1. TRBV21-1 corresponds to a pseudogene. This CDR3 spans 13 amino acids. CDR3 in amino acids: CASTTGRGTEAFF. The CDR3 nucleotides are TGTGCCAGCACCACAGGTCGTGGCACTGAAGCTTTCTTT.

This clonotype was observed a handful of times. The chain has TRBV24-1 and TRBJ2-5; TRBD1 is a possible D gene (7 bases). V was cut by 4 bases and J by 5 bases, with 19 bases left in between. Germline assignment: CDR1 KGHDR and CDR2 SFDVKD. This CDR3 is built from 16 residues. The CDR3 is CATSDPADREAETQYF. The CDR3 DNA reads TGTGCCACCAGTGACCCAGCCGACAGGGAGGCGGAGACCCAGTACTTC.

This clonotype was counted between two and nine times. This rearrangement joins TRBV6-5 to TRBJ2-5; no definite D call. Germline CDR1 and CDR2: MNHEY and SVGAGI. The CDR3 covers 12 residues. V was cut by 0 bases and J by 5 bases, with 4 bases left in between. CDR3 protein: CASSYSWETQYF. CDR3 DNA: TGTGCCAGCAGTTACTCCTGGGAGACCCAGTACTTC.

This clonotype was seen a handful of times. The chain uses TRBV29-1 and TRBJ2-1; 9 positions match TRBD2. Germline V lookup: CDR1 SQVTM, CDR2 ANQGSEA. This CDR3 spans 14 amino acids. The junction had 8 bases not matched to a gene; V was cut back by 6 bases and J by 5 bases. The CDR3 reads CSVISGRGNNEQFF. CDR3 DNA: TGCAGCGTGATTAGCGGGAGAGGCAACAATGAGCAGTTCTTC.

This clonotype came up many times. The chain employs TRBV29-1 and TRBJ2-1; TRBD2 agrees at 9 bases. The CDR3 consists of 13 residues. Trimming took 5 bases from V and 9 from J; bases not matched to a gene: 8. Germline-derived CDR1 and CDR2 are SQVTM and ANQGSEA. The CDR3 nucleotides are TGCAGCGTTAATATAGCGGGAGCTGGTGAGCAGTTCTTC. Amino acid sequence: CSVNIAGAGEQFF.

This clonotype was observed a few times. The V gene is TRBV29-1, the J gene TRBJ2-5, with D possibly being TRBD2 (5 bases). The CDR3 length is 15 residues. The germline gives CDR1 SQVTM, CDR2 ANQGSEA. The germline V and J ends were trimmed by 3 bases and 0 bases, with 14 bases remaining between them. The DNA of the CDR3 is TGCAGCGTTGATTCGGGGAAAATCCACCAAGAGACCCAGTACTTC. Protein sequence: CSVDSGKIHQETQYF.

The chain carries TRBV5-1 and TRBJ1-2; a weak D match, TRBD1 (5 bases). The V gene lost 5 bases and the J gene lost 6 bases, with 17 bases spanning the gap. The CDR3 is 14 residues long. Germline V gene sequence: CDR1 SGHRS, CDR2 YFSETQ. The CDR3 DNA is TGCGCCAGCAGTGAGGTGCAGGGTAATAATGGCTACACCTTC. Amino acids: CASSEVQGNNGYTF. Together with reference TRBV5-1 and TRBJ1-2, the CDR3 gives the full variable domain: KAGVTQTPRYLIKTRGQQVTLSCSPISGHRSVSWYQQTPGQGLQFLFEYFSETQRNKGNFPGRFSGRQFSNSRSEMNVSTLELGDSALYLCASSEVQGNNGYTFGSGTRLTVV.

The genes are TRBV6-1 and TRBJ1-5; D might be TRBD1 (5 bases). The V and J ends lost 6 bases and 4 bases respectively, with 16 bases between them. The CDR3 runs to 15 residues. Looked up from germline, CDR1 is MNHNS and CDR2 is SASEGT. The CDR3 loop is CASSPGGSRNQPQHF. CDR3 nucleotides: TGTGCCAGCAGCCCCGGGGGGTCGAGGAATCAGCCCCAGCATTTT.

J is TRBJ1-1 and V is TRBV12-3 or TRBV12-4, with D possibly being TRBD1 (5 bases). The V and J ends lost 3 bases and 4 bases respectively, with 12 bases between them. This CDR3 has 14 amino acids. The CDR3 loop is CASSFSSGGTEAFF. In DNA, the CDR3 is TGTGCCAGCAGTTTTAGTTCGGGGGGCACTGAAGCTTTCTTT.

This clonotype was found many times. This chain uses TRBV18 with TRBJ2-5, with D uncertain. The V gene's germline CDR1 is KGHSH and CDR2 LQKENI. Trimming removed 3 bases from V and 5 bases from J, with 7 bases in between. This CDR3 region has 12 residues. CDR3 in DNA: TGTGCCAGCTCACCGAATGGGGAGACCCAGTACTTC. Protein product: CASSPNGETQYF.

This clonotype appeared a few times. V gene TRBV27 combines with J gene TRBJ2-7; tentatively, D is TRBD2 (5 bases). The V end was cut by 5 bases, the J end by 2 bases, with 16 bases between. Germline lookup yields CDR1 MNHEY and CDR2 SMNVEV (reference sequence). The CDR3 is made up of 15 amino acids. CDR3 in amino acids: CASSQMLGGAYEQYF. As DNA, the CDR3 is TGTGCCAGCAGTCAAATGCTCGGAGGCGCCTACGAGCAGTACTTC.

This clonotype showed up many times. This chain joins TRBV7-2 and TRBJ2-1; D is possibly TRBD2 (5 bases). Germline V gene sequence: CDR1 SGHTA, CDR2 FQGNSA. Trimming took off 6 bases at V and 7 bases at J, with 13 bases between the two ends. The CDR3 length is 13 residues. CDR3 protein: CASSQPRDNEQFF. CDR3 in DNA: TGTGCCAGCAGTCAGCCCCGGGATAATGAGCAGTTCTTC.

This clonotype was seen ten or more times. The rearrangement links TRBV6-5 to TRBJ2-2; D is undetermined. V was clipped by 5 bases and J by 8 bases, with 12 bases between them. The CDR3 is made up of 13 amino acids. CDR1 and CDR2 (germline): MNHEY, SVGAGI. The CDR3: CASSPRLKGELFF. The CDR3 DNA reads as TGTGCCAGCAGTCCCCGCTTAAAGGGGGAGCTGTTTTTT.

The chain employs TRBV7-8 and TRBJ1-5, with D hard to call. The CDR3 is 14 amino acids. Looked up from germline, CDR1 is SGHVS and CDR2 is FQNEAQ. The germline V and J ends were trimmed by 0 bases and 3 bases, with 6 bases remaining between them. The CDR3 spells CASSLASHNQPQHF. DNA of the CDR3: TGTGCCAGCAGCTTAGCCAGCCACAATCAGCCCCAGCATTTT.

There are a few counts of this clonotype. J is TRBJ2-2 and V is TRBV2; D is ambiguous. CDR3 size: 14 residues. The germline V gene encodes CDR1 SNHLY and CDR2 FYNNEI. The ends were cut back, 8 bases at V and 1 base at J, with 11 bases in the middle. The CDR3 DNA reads TGTGCCAGCGCTGGGAAGCGGAACACCGGGGAGCTGTTTTTT. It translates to CASAGKRNTGELFF.

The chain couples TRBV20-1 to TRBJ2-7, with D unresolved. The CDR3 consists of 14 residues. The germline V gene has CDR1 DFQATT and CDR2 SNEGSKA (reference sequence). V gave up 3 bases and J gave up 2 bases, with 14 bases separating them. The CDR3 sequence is CSARGWTAPYEQYF. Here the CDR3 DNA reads TGCAGTGCTAGGGGCTGGACGGCCCCCTACGAGCAGTACTTC.

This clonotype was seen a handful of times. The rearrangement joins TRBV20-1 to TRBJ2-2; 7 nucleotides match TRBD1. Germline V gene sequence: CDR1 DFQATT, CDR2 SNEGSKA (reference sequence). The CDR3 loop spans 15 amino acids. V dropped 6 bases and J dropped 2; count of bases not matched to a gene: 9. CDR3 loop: CSAIPRGPNTGELFF. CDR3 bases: TGCAGTGCCATTCCGAGGGGGCCCAACACCGGGGAGCTGTTTTTT.